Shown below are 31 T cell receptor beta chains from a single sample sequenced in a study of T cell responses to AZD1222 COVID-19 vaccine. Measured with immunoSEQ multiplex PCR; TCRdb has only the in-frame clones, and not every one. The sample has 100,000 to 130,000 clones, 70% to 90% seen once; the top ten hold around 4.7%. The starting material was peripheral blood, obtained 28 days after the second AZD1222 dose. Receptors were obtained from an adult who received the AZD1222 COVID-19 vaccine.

The CDR3 sequence: CASSTDRPISPLHF. The DNA of the CDR3 is TGTGCCAGTAGTACCGACAGGCCCATTTCACCCCTCCACTTT. The rearrangement joins TRBV19 to TRBJ1-6, with TRBD1 as a possible D gene (6 bases). There are 14 residues in the CDR3. Trimming removed 4 bases at V and 9 bases at J, with 13 bases between. In germline, CDR1 is LNHDA, CDR2 SQIVND (reference sequence).

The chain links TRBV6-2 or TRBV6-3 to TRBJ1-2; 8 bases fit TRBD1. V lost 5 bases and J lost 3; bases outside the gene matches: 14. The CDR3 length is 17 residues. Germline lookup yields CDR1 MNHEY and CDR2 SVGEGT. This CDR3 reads CASSPPTGDNAYYGYTF. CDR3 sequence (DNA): TGTGCCAGCAGTCCACCGACAGGGGACAACGCCTACTATGGCTACACCTTC.

In nucleotides, the CDR3 is TGTGCCAGCAGTGAGGCAGGTGAAGCTTTCTTT. Protein product: CASSEAGEAFF. The J gene is TRBJ1-1, the V gene TRBV25-1, with unresolved D. V was clipped by 3 bases and J by 7 bases, with 6 bases between them. This CDR3 has 11 amino acids. From germline, CDR1 is MGHDK and CDR2 SYGVNS.

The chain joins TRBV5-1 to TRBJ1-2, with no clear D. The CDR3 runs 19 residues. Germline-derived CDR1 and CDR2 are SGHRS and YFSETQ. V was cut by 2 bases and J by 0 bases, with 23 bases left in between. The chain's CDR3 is CASSFPCWQTLLANYGYTF. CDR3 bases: TGCGCCAGCAGCTTCCCGTGTTGGCAGACCCTGTTAGCTAACTATGGCTACACCTTC.

CDR3 bases: TGTGCCAGCAGCACGGGACAGACCTCTGGAAACACCATATATTTT. Its translation: CASSTGQTSGNTIYF. V usage is TRBV4-2 and J usage is TRBJ1-3, with 7 bases fitting TRBD1. Germline V CDR1 and CDR2: LGHNA, YNFKEQ. This CDR3 contains 15 residues. V lost 5 bases and J lost 0; bases outside the gene matches: 4.

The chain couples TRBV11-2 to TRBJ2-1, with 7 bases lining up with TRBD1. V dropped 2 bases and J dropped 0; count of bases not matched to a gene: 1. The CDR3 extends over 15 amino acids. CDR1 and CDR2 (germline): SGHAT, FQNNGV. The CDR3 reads CASSLRDSSYNEQFF. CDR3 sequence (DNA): TGTGCCAGCAGCTTAAGGGACAGCTCCTACAATGAGCAGTTCTTC.

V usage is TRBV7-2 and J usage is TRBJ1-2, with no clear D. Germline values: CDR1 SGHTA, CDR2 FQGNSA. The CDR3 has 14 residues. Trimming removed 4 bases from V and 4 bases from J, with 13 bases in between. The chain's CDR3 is CASSSSGGSYGYTF. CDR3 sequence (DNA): TGTGCCAGCAGCTCCTCAGGAGGGTCCTATGGCTACACCTTC.

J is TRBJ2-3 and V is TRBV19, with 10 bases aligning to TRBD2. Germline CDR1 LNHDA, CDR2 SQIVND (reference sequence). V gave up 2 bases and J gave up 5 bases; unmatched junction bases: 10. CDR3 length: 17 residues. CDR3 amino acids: CASSITGSGGRLDTQYF. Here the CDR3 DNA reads TGTGCCAGTAGTATAACCGGTAGCGGGGGGCGGTTAGATACGCAGTATTTT.

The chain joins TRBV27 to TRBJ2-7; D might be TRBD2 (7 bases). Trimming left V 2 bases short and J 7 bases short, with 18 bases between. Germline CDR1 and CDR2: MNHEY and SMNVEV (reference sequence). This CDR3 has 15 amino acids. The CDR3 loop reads CASSLVGGASWEQYF. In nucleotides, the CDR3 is TGTGCCAGCAGTTTAGTTGGGGGGGCCAGTTGGGAGCAGTACTTC.

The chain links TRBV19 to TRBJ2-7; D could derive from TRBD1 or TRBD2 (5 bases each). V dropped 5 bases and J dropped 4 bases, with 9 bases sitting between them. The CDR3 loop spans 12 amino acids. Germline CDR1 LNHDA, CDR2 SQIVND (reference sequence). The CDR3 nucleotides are TGTGCCAGTAGTGCGAGGGGATACGAGCAGTACTTC. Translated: CASSARGYEQYF.

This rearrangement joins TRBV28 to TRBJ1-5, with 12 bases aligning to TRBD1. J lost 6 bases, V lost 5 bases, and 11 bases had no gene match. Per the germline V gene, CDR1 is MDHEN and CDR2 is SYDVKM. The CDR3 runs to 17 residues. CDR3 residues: CASSLHAGTGGGQPQHF. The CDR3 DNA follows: TGTGCCAGCAGTCTCCACGCCGGGACAGGGGGCGGTCAGCCCCAGCATTTT.

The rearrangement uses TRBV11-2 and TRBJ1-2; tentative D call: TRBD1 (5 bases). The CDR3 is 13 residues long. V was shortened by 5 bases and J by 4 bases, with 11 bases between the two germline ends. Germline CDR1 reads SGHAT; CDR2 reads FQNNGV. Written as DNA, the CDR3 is TGTGCCAGCAGCCCGGGACGGAGCTATGGCTACACCTTC. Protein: CASSPGRSYGYTF. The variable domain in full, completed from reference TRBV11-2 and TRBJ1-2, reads EAGVAQSPRYKIIEKRQSVAFWCNPISGHATLYWYQQILGQGPKLLIQFQNNGVVDDSQLPKDRFSAERLKGVDSTLKIQPAKLEDSAVYLCASSPGRSYGYTFGSGTRLTVV.

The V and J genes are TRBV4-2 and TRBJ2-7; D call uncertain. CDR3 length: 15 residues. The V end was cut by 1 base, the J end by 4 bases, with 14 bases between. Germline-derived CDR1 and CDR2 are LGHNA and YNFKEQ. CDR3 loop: CASSQAVAEQYEQYF. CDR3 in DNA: TGTGCCAGCAGCCAAGCCGTCGCGGAACAGTACGAGCAGTACTTC.

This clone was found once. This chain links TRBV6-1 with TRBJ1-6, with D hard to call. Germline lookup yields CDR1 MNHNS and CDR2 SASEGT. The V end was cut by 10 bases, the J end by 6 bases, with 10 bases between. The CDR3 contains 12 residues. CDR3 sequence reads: CATRDFNSPLHF. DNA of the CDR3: TGTGCCACACGAGACTTTAATTCACCCCTCCACTTT.

The CDR3 sequence: CASSPSGTGQFTYEQYF. CDR3 coding DNA: TGTGCCAGCAGCCCCTCGGGGACAGGGCAGTTTACATACGAGCAGTACTTC. V gene TRBV3-1 (or the pseudogene TRBV3-2) combines with J gene TRBJ2-7, with 9 nucleotides matching TRBD1. This CDR3 spans 17 amino acids. V shed 4 bases, J shed 4 bases, and the junction held 14 bases outside the gene matches. From germline, CDR1 is LGHDT and CDR2 YNNKEL (reference sequence).

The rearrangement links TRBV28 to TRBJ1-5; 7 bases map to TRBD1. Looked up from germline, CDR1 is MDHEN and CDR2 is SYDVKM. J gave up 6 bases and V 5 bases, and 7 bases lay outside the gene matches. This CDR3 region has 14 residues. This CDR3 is CASSRQGEGQPQHF. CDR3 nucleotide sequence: TGTGCCAGCAGTCGACAGGGTGAAGGTCAGCCCCAGCATTTT.

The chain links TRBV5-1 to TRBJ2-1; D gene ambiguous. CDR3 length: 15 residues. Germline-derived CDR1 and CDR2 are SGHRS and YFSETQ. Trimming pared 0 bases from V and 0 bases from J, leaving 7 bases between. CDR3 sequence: CASSLGESSYNEQFF. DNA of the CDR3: TGCGCCAGCAGCTTGGGGGAAAGCTCCTACAATGAGCAGTTCTTC. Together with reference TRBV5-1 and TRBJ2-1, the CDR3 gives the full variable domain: KAGVTQTPRYLIKTRGQQVTLSCSPISGHRSVSWYQQTPGQGLQFLFEYFSETQRNKGNFPGRFSGRQFSNSRSEMNVSTLELGDSALYLCASSLGESSYNEQFFGPGTRLTVL.

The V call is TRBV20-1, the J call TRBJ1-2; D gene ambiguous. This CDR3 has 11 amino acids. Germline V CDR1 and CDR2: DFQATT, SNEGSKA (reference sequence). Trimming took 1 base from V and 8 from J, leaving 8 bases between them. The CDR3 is CSARVSHGYTF. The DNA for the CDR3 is TGCAGTGCTAGAGTTTCACACGGCTACACCTTC.

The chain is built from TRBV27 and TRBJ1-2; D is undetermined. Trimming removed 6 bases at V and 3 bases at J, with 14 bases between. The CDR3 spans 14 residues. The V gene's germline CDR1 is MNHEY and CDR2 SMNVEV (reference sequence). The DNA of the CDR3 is TGTGCCAGCAGAGAGCATAGGGCAGACTATGGCTACACCTTC. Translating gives CASREHRADYGYTF.

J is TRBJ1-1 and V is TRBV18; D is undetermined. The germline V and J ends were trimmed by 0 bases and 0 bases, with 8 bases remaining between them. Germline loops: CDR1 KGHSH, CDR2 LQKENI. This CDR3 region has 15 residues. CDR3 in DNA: TGTGCCAGCTCACCACCGATTGGGCTGAACACTGAAGCTTTCTTT. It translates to CASSPPIGLNTEAFF. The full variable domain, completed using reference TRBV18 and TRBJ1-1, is NAGVMQNPRHLVRRRGQEARLRCSPMKGHSHVYWYRQLPEEGLKFMVYLQKENIIDESGMPKERFSAEFPKEGPSILRIQQVVRGDSAAYFCASSPPIGLNTEAFFGQGTRLTVV.

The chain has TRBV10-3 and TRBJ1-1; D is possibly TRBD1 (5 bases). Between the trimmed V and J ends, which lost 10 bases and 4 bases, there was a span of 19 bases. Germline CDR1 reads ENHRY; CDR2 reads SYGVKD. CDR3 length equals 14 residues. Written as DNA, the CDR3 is TGTGCCACCTCGCCAGGGCGGGGTGTCACTGAAGCTTTCTTT. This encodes CATSPGRGVTEAFF.

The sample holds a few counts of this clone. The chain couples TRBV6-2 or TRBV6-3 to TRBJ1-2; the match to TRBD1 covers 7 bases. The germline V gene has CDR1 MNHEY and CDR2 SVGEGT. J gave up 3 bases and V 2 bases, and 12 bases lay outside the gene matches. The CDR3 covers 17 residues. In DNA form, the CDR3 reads TGTGCCAGCAGTTACCCGCTTCAGGGGGTTGGCTACTATGGCTACACCTTC. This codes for CASSYPLQGVGYYGYTF.

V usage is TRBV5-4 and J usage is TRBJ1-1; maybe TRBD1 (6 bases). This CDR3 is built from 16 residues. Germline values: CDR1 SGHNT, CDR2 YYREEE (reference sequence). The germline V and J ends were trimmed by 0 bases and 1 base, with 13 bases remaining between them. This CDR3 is CASSLGAPGQNTEAFF. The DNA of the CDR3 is TGTGCCAGCAGCTTGGGAGCCCCGGGACAGAACACTGAAGCTTTCTTT.

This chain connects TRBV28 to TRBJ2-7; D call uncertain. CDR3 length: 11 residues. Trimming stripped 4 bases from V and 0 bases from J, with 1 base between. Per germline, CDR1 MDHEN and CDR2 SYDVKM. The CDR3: CASSSSYEQYF. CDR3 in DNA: TGTGCCAGCAGTTCCTCCTACGAGCAGTACTTC. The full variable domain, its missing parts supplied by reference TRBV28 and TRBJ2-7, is DVKVTQSSRYLVKRTGEKVFLECVQDMDHENMFWYRQDPGLGLRLIYFSYDVKMKEKGDIPEGYSVSREKKERFSLILESASTNQTSMYLCASSSSYEQYFGPGTRLTVT.

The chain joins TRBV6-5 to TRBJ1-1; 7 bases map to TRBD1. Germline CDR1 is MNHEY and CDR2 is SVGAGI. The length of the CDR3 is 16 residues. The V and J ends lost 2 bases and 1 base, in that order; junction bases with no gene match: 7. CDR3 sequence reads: CASSYRATGKNTEAFF. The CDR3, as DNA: TGTGCCAGCAGTTACAGGGCGACAGGGAAGAACACTGAAGCTTTCTTT.

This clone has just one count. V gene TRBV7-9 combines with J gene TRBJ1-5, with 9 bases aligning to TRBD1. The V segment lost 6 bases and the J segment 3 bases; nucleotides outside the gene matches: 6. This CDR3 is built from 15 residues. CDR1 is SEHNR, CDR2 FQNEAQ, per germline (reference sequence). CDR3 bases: TGTGCCAGCAGTCTAGGGACAGGGCACAATCAGCCCCAGCATTTT. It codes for CASSLGTGHNQPQHF.

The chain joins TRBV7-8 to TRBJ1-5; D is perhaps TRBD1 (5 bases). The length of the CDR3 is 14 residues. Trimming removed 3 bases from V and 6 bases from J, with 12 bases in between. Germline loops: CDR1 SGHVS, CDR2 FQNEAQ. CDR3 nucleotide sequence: TGTGCCAGCAGCTTCTCCGGGGGTTCTCAGCCCCAGCATTTT. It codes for CASSFSGGSQPQHF. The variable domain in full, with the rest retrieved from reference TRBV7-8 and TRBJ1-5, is GAGVSQSPRYKVAKRGQDVALRCDPISGHVSLFWYQQALGQGPEFLTYFQNEAQLDKSGLPSDRFFAERPEGSVSTLKIQRTQQEDSAVYLCASSFSGGSQPQHFGDGTRLSIL.

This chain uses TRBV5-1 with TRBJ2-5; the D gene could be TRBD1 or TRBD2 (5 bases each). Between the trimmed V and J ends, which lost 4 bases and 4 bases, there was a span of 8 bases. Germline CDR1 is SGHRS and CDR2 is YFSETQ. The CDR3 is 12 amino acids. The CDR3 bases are TGCGCCAGCAGCATTGGGGGAGAGACCCAGTACTTC. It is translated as CASSIGGETQYF. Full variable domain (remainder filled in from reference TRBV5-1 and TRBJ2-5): KAGVTQTPRYLIKTRGQQVTLSCSPISGHRSVSWYQQTPGQGLQFLFEYFSETQRNKGNFPGRFSGRQFSNSRSEMNVSTLELGDSALYLCASSIGGETQYFGPGTRLLVL.

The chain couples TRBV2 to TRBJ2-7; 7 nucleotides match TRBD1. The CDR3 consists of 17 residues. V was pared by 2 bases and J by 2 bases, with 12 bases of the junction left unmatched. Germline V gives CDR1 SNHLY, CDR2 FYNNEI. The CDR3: CASSETVPGQRTYEQYF. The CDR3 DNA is TGTGCCAGCAGTGAAACGGTCCCGGGACAGCGAACCTACGAGCAGTACTTC. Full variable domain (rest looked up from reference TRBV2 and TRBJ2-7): EPEVTQTPSHQVTQMGQEVILRCVPISNHLYFYWYRQILGQKVEFLVSFYNNEISEKSEIFDDQFSVERPDGSNFTLKIRSTKLEDSAMYFCASSETVPGQRTYEQYFGPGTRLTVT.

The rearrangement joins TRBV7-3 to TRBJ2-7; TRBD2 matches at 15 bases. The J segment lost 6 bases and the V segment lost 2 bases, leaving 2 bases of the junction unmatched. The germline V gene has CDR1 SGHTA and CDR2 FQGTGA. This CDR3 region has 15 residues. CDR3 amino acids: CASSLGTSGGSEQYF. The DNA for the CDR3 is TGTGCCAGCAGCTTAGGGACTAGCGGGGGGAGCGAGCAGTACTTC.

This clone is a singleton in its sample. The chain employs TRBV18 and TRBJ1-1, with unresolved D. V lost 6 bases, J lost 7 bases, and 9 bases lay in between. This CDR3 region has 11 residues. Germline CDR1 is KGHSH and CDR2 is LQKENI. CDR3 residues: CASSTGYEAFF. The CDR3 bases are TGTGCCAGCTCGACTGGTTATGAAGCTTTCTTT.